The T cell receptor (beta chain) described here comes from a study of T cells in Graves' hyperthyroidism and ophthalmopathy. The CDR3 has 16 amino acids. Per germline, CDR1 SGHVT and CDR2 SQSDAQ. Trimming took 5 bases from V and 0 from J; bases not matched to a gene: 6. From RNA transcripts, TCR beta CDR3 regions were amplified. Using the HTBI primer set, a first-round RT-PCR was run on the TCR CDR3. MiXCR, applied by TCRdb to the multiplex PCR reads, yields one record per CDR3 protein. The data show hundreds of thousands of distinct CDR3 sequences, nearly 45% seen once. This clonotype was seen a single time.

This TCR came from an adult man with Graves' disease, either hyperthyroidism or ophthalmopathy (not recorded which). The material sequenced was peripheral blood or thyroid tissue (not recorded which). This rearrangement joins TRBV7-4 to TRBJ2-5; 10 bases line up with TRBD2. The CDR3 region has the DNA TGTGCCAGCAGCCTTAGCACTAGCGGGGACCAAGAGACCCAGTACTTC. This codes for CASSLSTSGDQETQYF.